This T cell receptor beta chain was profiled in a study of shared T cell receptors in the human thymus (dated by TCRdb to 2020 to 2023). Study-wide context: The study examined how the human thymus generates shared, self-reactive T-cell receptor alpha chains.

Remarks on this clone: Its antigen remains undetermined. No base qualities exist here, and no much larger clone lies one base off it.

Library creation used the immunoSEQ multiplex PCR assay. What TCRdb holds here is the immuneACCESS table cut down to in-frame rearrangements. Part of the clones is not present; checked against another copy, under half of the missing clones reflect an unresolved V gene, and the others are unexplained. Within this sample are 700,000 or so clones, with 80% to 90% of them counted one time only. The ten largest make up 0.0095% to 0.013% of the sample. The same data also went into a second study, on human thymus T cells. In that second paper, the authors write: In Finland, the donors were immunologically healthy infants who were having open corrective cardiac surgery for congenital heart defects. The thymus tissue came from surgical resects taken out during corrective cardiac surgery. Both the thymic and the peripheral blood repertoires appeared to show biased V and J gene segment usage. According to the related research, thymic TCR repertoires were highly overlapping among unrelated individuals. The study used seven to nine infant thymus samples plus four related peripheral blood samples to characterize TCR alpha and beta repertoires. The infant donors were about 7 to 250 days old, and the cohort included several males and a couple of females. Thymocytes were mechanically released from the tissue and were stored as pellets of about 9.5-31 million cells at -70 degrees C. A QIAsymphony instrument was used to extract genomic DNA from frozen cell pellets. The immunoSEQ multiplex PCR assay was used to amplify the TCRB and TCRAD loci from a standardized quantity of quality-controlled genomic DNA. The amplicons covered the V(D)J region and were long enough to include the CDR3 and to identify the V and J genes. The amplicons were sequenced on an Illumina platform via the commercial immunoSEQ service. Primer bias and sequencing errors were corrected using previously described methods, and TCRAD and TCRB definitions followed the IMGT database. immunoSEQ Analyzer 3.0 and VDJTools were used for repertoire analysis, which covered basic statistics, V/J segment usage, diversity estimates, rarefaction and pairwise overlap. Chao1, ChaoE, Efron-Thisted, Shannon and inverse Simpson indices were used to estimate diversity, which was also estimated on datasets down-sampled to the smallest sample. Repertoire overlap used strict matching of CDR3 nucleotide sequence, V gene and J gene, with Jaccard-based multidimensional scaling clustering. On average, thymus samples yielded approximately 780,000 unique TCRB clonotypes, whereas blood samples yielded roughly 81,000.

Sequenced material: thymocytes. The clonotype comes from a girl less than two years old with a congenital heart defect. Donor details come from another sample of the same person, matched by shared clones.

In nucleotide form, the sequence is TGCGCCAGCAGCCAAGAAGGGGCAGTCTTAGGCGAGCAGTACTTC. Its coded protein is CASSQEGAVLGEQYF. Rearrangement joined TRBV4-1 to TRBJ2-7, with TRBD1 tentatively as D gene (5 bases match). V was cut back by 0 bases and J by 6 bases, leaving a gap of 15 bases between them. Per the germline V gene, MGHRA is the CDR1 and YSYEKL is the CDR2. The CDR3 contains 15 residues, cysteine and phenylalanine counted. Kept here is only the CDR3 DNA, which spans 45 bases and is read in frame from base 1.